This TCR beta chain was obtained from a study of cytomegalovirus exposure and HLA in healthy donors. It was with 60 Vbeta and 13 Jbeta primers that the PCR ran. The repertoire was sequenced with immunoSEQ multiplex PCR; TCRdb's copy has only in-frame clones and lacks some. Recorded for this sample: roughly 40,000 clones. The V end was cut by 6 bases, the J end by 0 bases, with 15 bases between. Germline V gives CDR1 SNHLY, CDR2 FYNNEI. The length of the CDR3 is 17 residues. The V call is TRBV2, the J call TRBJ2-6, with D perhaps TRBD1 (6 bases). The sequenced sample consisted of PBMCs. This sequence originates from a male donor in good health and CMV-seronegative. The CDR3 nucleotides read TGTGCCAGCAGCCTGACAGGCCCGAGCTCTGGGGCCAACGTCCTGACTTTC. Protein sequence: CASSLTGPSSGANVLTF.